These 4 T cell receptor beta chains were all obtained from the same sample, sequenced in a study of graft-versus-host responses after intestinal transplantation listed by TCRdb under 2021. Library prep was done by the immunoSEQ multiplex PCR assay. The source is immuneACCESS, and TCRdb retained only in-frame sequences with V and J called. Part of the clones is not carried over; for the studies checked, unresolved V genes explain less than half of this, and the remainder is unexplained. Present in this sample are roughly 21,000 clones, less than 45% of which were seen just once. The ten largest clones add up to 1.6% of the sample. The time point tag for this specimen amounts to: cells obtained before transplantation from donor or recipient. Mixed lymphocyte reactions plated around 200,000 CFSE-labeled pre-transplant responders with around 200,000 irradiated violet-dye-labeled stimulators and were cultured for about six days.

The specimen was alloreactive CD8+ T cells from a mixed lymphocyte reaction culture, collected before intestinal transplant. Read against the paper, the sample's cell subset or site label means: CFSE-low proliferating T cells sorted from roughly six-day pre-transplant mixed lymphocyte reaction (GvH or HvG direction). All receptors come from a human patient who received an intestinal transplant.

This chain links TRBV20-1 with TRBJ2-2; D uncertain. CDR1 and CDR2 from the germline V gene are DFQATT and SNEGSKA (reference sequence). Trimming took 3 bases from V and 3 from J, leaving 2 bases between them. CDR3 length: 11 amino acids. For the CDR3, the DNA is TGCAGTGCTAGGGACACCGGGGAGCTGTTTTTT. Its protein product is CSARDTGELFF.

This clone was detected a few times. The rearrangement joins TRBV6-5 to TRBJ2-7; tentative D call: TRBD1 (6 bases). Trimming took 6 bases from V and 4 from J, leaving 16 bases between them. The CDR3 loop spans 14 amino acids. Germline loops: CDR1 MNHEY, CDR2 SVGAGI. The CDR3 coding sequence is TGTGCCAGCAGGCCCCGATCCAGGGGTTACGAGCAGTACTTC. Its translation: CASRPRSRGYEQYF.

In nucleotides, the CDR3 is TGTGCCAGCAGTGAGTCGGGGATTTTCGCAACTAATGAAAAACTGTTTTTT. This encodes CASSESGIFATNEKLFF. The J gene is TRBJ1-4, the V gene TRBV6-1; D remains unclear. V was pared by 3 bases and J by 0 bases, with 14 bases between. This CDR3 is built from 17 residues. Per the germline V gene, CDR1 is MNHNS and CDR2 is SASEGT.

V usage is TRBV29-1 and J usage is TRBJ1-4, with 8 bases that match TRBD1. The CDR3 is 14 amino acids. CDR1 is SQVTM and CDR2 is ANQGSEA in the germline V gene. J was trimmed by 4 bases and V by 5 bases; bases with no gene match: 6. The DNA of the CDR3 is TGCAGCGTTCGCCAGGGGGCTAGTAATGAAAAACTGTTTTTT. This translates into CSVRQGASNEKLFF.